This entry lists 19 T cell receptor beta chains sequenced from one sample in a study of Tregs in tolerant kidney transplant recipients. Profiled with immunoSEQ multiplex PCR; TCRdb holds only in-frame clones, not every one. The data hold over 70,000 clones, with around nine tenths observed a single time. Mixed chimerism was transient after nonmyeloablative marrow transplants from related graft donors. The input for sequencing was CD4+ T cells from blood (PBMCs), taken 24 months after the transplant. These receptors originate from a human patient who received a combined kidney and bone marrow transplant. Some T cells may be the graft donor's.

The chain has TRBV5-4 and TRBJ2-5; 7 nucleotides agree with TRBD2. The junction had 8 bases not matched to a gene; V was cut back by 1 base and J by 5 bases. This CDR3 region has 15 residues. The germline V gene encodes CDR1 SGHNT and CDR2 YYREEE (reference sequence). CDR3 bases: TGTGCCAGCAGCTTGTGGTCGGGGGGAGAGGAGACCCAGTACTTC. It translates to CASSLWSGGEETQYF.

The chain joins TRBV30 to TRBJ1-1; 8 bases line up with TRBD1. Germline CDR1 reads GTSNPN; CDR2 reads SVGIG (reference sequence). V shed 0 bases, J shed 2 bases, and the junction held 5 bases outside the gene matches. The length of the CDR3 is 15 residues. This CDR3 reads CAWSVTGQGNTEAFF. CDR3 in DNA: TGTGCCTGGAGTGTGACAGGACAGGGAAACACTGAAGCTTTCTTT.

V is TRBV2 and J is TRBJ1-2; TRBD1 matches at 7 bases. This CDR3 is 15 amino acids long. V gave up 8 bases and J gave up 2 bases; unmatched junction bases: 11. Germline V gene data show CDR1 as SNHLY and CDR2 as FYNNEI. The CDR3 sequence is CASVRAQQGNYGYTF. In nucleotides, the CDR3 is TGTGCCAGCGTTAGGGCACAACAGGGGAACTATGGCTACACCTTC.

CDR3 sequence reads: CAWSPTSGSRYEQYF. The CDR3 region has the DNA TGTGCCTGGAGTCCAACTAGCGGGAGTAGGTACGAGCAGTACTTC. The chain combines TRBV30 with TRBJ2-7, with 11 positions matching TRBD2. Trimming removed 2 bases from V and 4 bases from J; junction bases left unmatched: 7. Germline CDR1 is GTSNPN and CDR2 is SVGIG (reference sequence). This CDR3 region has 15 residues. The whole variable domain, filled in from reference TRBV30 and TRBJ2-7, reads SQTIHQWPATLVQPVGSPLSLECTVEGTSNPNLYWYRQAAGRGLQLLFYSVGIGQISSEVPQNLSASRPQDRQFILSSKKLLLSDSGFYLCAWSPTSGSRYEQYFGPGTRLTVT.

This clone was seen a few times. Other DNA sequences in the sample encode the same CDR3. The rearrangement uses TRBV4-2 and TRBJ1-6; 9 nucleotides align to TRBD1. Germline trimming cut 3 bases from V and 10 bases from J; bases unmatched to any gene: 7. The V gene's germline CDR1 is LGHNA and CDR2 YNFKEQ. CDR3 length: 15 amino acids. The CDR3 loop is CASSQEQGAGSPLHF. The CDR3 bases are TGTGCCAGCAGCCAGGAACAGGGGGCGGGCTCACCCCTCCACTTT.

This clone has just a few counts. Other DNA sequences in this sample translate to the same CDR3. The rearrangement links TRBV11-3 to TRBJ1-6; the D gene is possibly TRBD1 (5 bases). From germline, CDR1 is SGHNT and CDR2 YENEEA. This CDR3 spans 13 amino acids. The V gene lost 3 bases and the J gene lost 7 bases, with 7 bases spanning the gap. The CDR3 DNA follows: TGTGCCAGCAGCTTTGACAGCAATTCACCCCTCCACTTT. Amino acid sequence: CASSFDSNSPLHF. The whole variable domain, filled in from reference TRBV11-3 and TRBJ1-6, reads EAGVVQSPRYKIIEKKQPVAFWCNPISGHNTLYWYLQNLGQGPELLIRYENEEAVDDSQLPKDRFSAERLKGVDSTLKIQPAELGDSAVYLCASSFDSNSPLHFGNGTRLTVT.

This sequence joins TRBV30 and TRBJ1-5; TRBD1 matches 7 bases. There are 14 residues in the CDR3. V lost 4 bases, J lost 2 bases, and 5 bases stayed unmatched. CDR1 and CDR2 (germline): GTSNPN, SVGIG (reference sequence). The DNA of the CDR3 is TGTGCCTGGACCATTACAGGGGGCAATCAGCCCCAGCATTTT. This gives the protein CAWTITGGNQPQHF.

The rearrangement joins TRBV19 to TRBJ2-1; possibly TRBD1 for D (5 bases). Germline assignment: CDR1 LNHDA and CDR2 SQIVND (reference sequence). The CDR3 spans 13 residues. V was shortened by 10 bases and J by 2 bases, with 12 bases between the two germline ends. CDR3 amino acids: CATHKGPYNEQFF. Written as DNA, the CDR3 is TGTGCCACCCATAAGGGGCCCTACAATGAGCAGTTCTTC. The complete variable domain, with remaining parts taken from reference TRBV19 and TRBJ2-1, reads DGGITQSPKYLFRKEGQNVTLSCEQNLNHDAMYWYRQDPGQGLRLIYYSQIVNDFQKGDIAEGYSVSREKKESFPLTVTSAQKNPTAFYLCATHKGPYNEQFFGPGTRLTVL.

The gene calls are TRBV18 and TRBJ1-6; 10 nucleotides match TRBD1. The CDR3 length is 16 residues. Germline-derived CDR1 and CDR2 are KGHSH and LQKENI. V lost 1 base and J lost 7; bases outside the gene matches: 4. CDR3 sequence reads: CASSPRRDRGNSPLHF. The CDR3 bases are TGTGCCAGCTCACCACGAAGGGACAGGGGAAATTCACCCCTCCACTTT.

V is TRBV19 and J is TRBJ2-1; unclear D gene. Germline loops: CDR1 LNHDA, CDR2 SQIVND (reference sequence). The V end lost 0 bases, the J end lost 3 bases, and 9 bases lay between the germline ends. This CDR3 has 15 residues. The CDR3 nucleotides read TGTGCCAGTAGTATAGAAGCAAACCTCTACAATGAGCAGTTCTTC. It translates to CASSIEANLYNEQFF.

This clone is a singleton in its sample. This chain links TRBV2 with TRBJ2-3; 9 positions match TRBD2. The CDR3 extends over 14 amino acids. The V gene end was trimmed by 7 bases and the J gene end by 5 bases; junction bases not matched to a gene: 7. Germline V lookup: CDR1 SNHLY, CDR2 FYNNEI. The DNA of the CDR3 is TGTGCCAGCAAACCGGGACTAGCAGTAGATACGCAGTATTTT. Translated, it gives CASKPGLAVDTQYF.

This chain uses TRBV5-1 with TRBJ2-2, with 9 bases lining up with TRBD2. The V segment lost 7 bases and the J segment 2 bases; nucleotides outside the gene matches: 15. From germline, CDR1 is SGHRS and CDR2 YFSETQ. This CDR3 has 18 residues. The CDR3 sequence is CASRLISVAGANTGELFF. In DNA form, the CDR3 reads TGCGCCAGCCGGCTTATTTCGGTAGCGGGGGCAAACACCGGGGAGCTGTTTTTT.

This clone has a single count. V is TRBV7-6 and J is TRBJ2-1; D is undetermined. CDR3 size: 14 residues. CDR1 is SGHVS and CDR2 is FNYEAQ in the germline V gene. V shed 5 bases and J shed 4 bases, with 12 bases lying between them. CDR3 sequence (DNA): TGTGCCAGCAGCCCTACGGCAGGATACAATGAGCAGTTCTTC. This gives the protein CASSPTAGYNEQFF. The full variable domain, in which reference TRBV7-6 and TRBJ2-1 provide the parts outside the CDR3, is GAGVSQSPRYKVTKRGQDVALRCDPISGHVSLYWYRQALGQGPEFLTYFNYEAQQDKSGLPNDRFSAERPEGSISTLTIQRTEQRDSAMYRCASSPTAGYNEQFFGPGTRLTVL.

The chain recombines TRBV5-1 with TRBJ2-7; a weak D match, TRBD1 (6 bases). Trimming removed 4 bases from V and 2 bases from J, with 19 bases in between. The germline V gene has CDR1 SGHRS and CDR2 YFSETQ. The CDR3 totals 16 residues. The CDR3, as DNA: TGCGCCAGCAGCACCCCTGAACAGGGTACTCCCTACGAGCAGTACTTC. Translation: CASSTPEQGTPYEQYF.

The genes are TRBV27 and TRBJ1-1; the D is unclear. The CDR3 has 16 residues. From germline, CDR1 is MNHEY and CDR2 SMNVEV (reference sequence). V was pared by 5 bases and J by 1 base, with 17 bases between. The chain's CDR3 is CASSTSRARGNTEAFF. CDR3 bases: TGTGCCAGCAGTACCTCGAGGGCCCGGGGGAACACTGAAGCTTTCTTT.

This clone is a singleton in its sample. The chain is built from TRBV21-1 and TRBJ2-1; TRBD1, the D gene given by the table, was not confirmed from the DNA. TRBV21-1 is a recognized pseudogene. The length of the CDR3 is 16 residues. CDR3: CASSPRRDRVYNEQFF. CDR3 in DNA: TGTGCCAGCAGCCCTCGCCGGGACAGGGTTTACAATGAGCAGTTCTTC.

The rearrangement uses TRBV5-1 and TRBJ1-2; possibly TRBD1 for D (6 bases). The V gene's germline CDR1 is SGHRS and CDR2 YFSETQ. The CDR3 extends over 12 amino acids. Trimming shortened V by 7 bases and J by 5 bases, and 12 bases separated the two germline ends. The CDR3 bases are TGCGCCAGCGGGCCCGGGACATATGGCTACACCTTC. Translation: CASGPGTYGYTF.

Only a few counts were recorded for this clone. The rearrangement joins TRBV10-3 to TRBJ2-7, with 8 bases that match TRBD2. J gave up 5 bases and V 9 bases, and 12 bases lay outside the gene matches. Germline CDR1 ENHRY, CDR2 SYGVKD. The CDR3 extends over 14 amino acids. Here the CDR3 DNA reads TGTGCCATAAGCCGGGGGGGAGGGCTGAACGAGCAGTACTTC. This sequence encodes CAISRGGGLNEQYF.

The chain carries TRBV15 and TRBJ2-2, with D tentatively TRBD1 (6 bases). V dropped 3 bases and J dropped 3 bases, with 11 bases sitting between them. CDR3 size: 15 residues. Germline CDR1 reads LNHNV; CDR2 reads YYDKDF (reference sequence). CDR3 in amino acids: CATSSSGQYTGELFF. The CDR3 DNA follows: TGTGCCACCAGCAGTTCGGGACAATACACCGGGGAGCTGTTTTTT.